This T cell receptor (beta chain) comes out of a study of T cell responses to AZD1222 COVID-19 vaccine. On this clone itself: Its antigen remains unknown.

Germline V gives CDR1 MNHEY, CDR2 SVGAGI. This CDR3 is built from 14 residues. Trimming shortened V by 0 bases and J by 4 bases, and 10 bases separated the two germline ends. The assay was immunoSEQ multiplex PCR, and TCRdb's table has in-frame clones only and misses some. Seen here are about 180,000 clones, about 91% observed once, and the top ten hold roughly 0.49%. Study-level findings and limits: Once two AZD1222 doses were given, Spike-specific TCR breadth and depth went up.

The sample was peripheral blood, taken on day 0 of AZD1222 vaccination. The chain carries TRBV6-5 and TRBJ2-7, with TRBD1 as a possible D gene (5 bases). The origin of this receptor is an adult in good health. In DNA form, the CDR3 reads TGTGCCAGCAGTTACTCGAAAAGGGGATACGAGCAGTACTTC. Protein sequence: CASSYSKRGYEQYF.